These T cell receptor beta chains were read from a single sample in a study of blood T cell repertoires in COVID-19. The protocol was immunoSEQ multiplex PCR, while the TCRdb copy is restricted to in-frame clones and leaves out a portion. The sample includes roughly 200,000 clones, under 90% of them seen just once. The sequenced material came from peripheral blood. These receptor sequences come from a man aged 35 to 55 with acute or convalescent COVID-19. Each CDR3 is given with its conserved first and last residue. Fields, in order: D gene, clone size, V gene, J gene, CDR3 protein, CDR3 DNA. D genes are given only for firm matches. Some rows mark clone size as missing; the rest say once, few, many or name a class of expanded clone.

-,-,TRBV5-1,TRBJ2-3,CASSPGTGTPGTDTQYF,TGCGCCAGCAGCCCTGGGACTGGTACCCCCGGCACAGATACGCAGTATTTT
TRBD1,-,TRBV5-1,TRBJ1-4,CASSGGDRGREKLFF,TGCGCCAGCAGCGGTGGGGACAGGGGGAGAGAAAAACTGTTTTTT
-,-,TRBV5-4,TRBJ2-5,CASSLGPQETQYF,TGTGCCAGCAGCTTGGGGCCTCAAGAGACCCAGTACTTC
TRBD2,-,TRBV9,TRBJ2-3,CASSVDPSGGSTDTQYF,TGTGCCAGCAGCGTAGATCCTAGCGGGGGGAGCACAGATACGCAGTATTTT
TRBD1,-,TRBV3-1/TRBV3-2,TRBJ1-1,CASSFPGTATEAFF,TGTGCCAGCAGTTTTCCCGGGACAGCCACTGAAGCTTTCTTT
-,-,TRBV3-1/TRBV3-2,TRBJ1-1,CASSRRRDGNTEAFF,TGTGCCAGCAGCCGACGGAGGGATGGGAACACTGAAGCTTTCTTT
-,once,TRBV7-6,TRBJ2-7,CASSLEFTGIRATGYEQYF,TGTGCCAGCAGCTTAGAATTTACGGGGATCAGGGCTACAGGGTACGAGCAGTACTTC
TRBD1,once,TRBV5-4,TRBJ1-2,CASSLVGDRGVGYTF,TGTGCCAGCAGCTTGGTAGGCGACAGGGGGGTTGGCTACACCTTC
-,-,TRBV30,TRBJ2-6,CAWSALSGANVLTF,TGTGCCTGGAGTGCCCTCTCTGGGGCCAACGTCCTGACTTTC
-,-,TRBV18,TRBJ2-3,CASSQDRITDTQYF,TGTGCCAGCTCACAGGACAGAATCACAGATACGCAGTATTTT
-,-,TRBV7-2,TRBJ1-4,CASSLAGARRAEKLFF,TGTGCCAGCAGCTTAGCTGGGGCGAGGAGGGCAGAAAAACTGTTTTTT
-,-,TRBV29-1,TRBJ1-1,CSVEDGIVMNTEAFF,TGCAGCGTAGAAGACGGGATTGTGATGAACACTGAAGCTTTCTTT
TRBD1,-,TRBV24-1,TRBJ1-2,CATSEPTGENSYGYTF,TGTGCCACCAGTGAACCGACAGGGGAGAACTCCTATGGCTACACCTTC
-,-,TRBV29-1,TRBJ2-5,CSADRSQETQYF,TGCAGCGCCGACAGGTCACAAGAGACCCAGTACTTC
TRBD1,-,TRBV5-1,TRBJ1-3,CASSIDRGISGNTIYF,TGCGCCAGCAGCATCGACAGGGGAATCTCTGGAAACACCATATATTTT
-,-,TRBV30,TRBJ1-2,CAWSPGGLRHYGYTF,TGTGCCTGGAGTCCCGGTGGACTGCGCCACTATGGCTACACCTTC
TRBD1,few,TRBV9,TRBJ1-2,CASSATGGASGYTF,TGTGCCAGCAGCGCGACAGGGGGCGCATCGGGATACACCTTC
TRBD2,-,TRBV28,TRBJ2-3,CASSWRTSGGYTDTQYF,TGTGCCAGCAGTTGGAGGACTAGCGGGGGGTACACAGATACGCAGTATTTT
TRBD1,-,TRBV5-1,TRBJ1-1,CASSPRGRSTEAFF,TGCGCCAGCAGCCCCAGGGGGAGGAGCACTGAAGCTTTCTTT
-,-,TRBV10-2,TRBJ1-5,CASSEIQGNQPQHF,TGCGCCAGCAGTGAAATTCAGGGTAATCAGCCCCAGCATTTT
-,-,TRBV27,TRBJ1-2,CASSLSGYGYTF,TGTGCCAGCAGTTTATCCGGGTATGGCTACACCTTC
-,-,TRBV4-2,TRBJ1-3,CASSQDPGIPGNTIYF,TGTGCCAGCAGCCAAGATCCAGGGATCCCTGGAAACACCATATATTTT
TRBD1,-,TRBV5-1,TRBJ2-2,CASSATGTGNTGELFF,TGCGCCAGCAGCGCAACCGGGACAGGTAACACCGGGGAGCTGTTTTTT
-,-,TRBV14,TRBJ1-2,CASSQDPGRGYTF,TGTGCCAGCAGCCAAGACCCCGGGAGGGGCTACACCTTC
TRBD2,-,TRBV5-4,TRBJ2-1,CASSLRTSGGPLSYNEQFF,TGTGCCAGCAGCCTTCGGACTAGCGGGGGCCCACTTTCCTACAATGAGCAGTTCTTC
TRBD2,-,TRBV19,TRBJ2-2,CASSTVRSGGWTGELFF,TGTGCCAGTAGTACCGTTCGGAGCGGGGGGTGGACCGGGGAGCTGTTTTTT
-,once,TRBV4-3,TRBJ1-5,CASSQDGQNSNQPQHF,TGCGCCAGCAGCCAAGACGGACAGAATAGCAATCAGCCCCAGCATTTT
-,-,TRBV5-5,TRBJ1-1,CASSLPKGVNTEAFF,TGTGCCAGCAGCTTACCTAAGGGGGTGAACACTGAAGCTTTCTTT
TRBD1,-,TRBV5-6,TRBJ1-5,CASSLGEDRGDQPQHF,TGTGCCAGCAGCTTGGGGGAGGACAGGGGGGATCAGCCCCAGCATTTT
-,-,TRBV4-3,TRBJ1-6,CASSQRTDSYNSPLHF,TGCGCCAGCAGCCAGCGGACAGACTCCTATAATTCACCCCTCCACTTT
-,-,TRBV10-2,TRBJ1-5,CASSDAGGNQPQHF,TGCGCCAGCAGTGATGCAGGGGGCAATCAGCCCCAGCATTTT
TRBD2,-,TRBV27,TRBJ2-3,CASSAPGRGGASDTQYF,TGTGCCAGCAGTGCCCCGGGTCGCGGGGGGGCCTCAGATACGCAGTATTTT
TRBD2,-,TRBV7-2,TRBJ2-1,CASSFSGGIYNEQFF,TGTGCCAGCAGCTTTAGCGGGGGGATATACAATGAGCAGTTCTTC
TRBD1,once,TRBV7-2,TRBJ1-1,CASSQEQQGAGTEAFF,TGTGCCAGCAGTCAAGAACAACAGGGGGCTGGGACTGAAGCTTTCTTT
TRBD1,once,TRBV27,TRBJ2-7,CASSSYRGPYEQYF,TGTGCCAGCAGTTCCTACAGGGGCCCCTACGAGCAGTACTTC
-,once,TRBV10-1,TRBJ2-5,CASSESGLGGTQYF,TGCGCCAGCAGTGAGTCAGGACTCGGGGGGACCCAGTACTTC
TRBD1,-,TRBV3-1/TRBV3-2,TRBJ2-7,CASSKGQGFPYEQYF,TGTGCCAGCAGCAAAGGACAGGGGTTTCCTTACGAGCAGTACTTC
TRBD1,once,TRBV19,TRBJ2-7,CASSIGQGALYEQYF,TGTGCCAGTAGTATTGGACAGGGGGCCCTCTACGAGCAGTACTTC
TRBD1,-,TRBV5-4,TRBJ2-3,CASSPRQGASDTQYF,TGTGCCAGCAGCCCCAGACAGGGGGCTAGTGATACGCAGTATTTT
-,-,TRBV6-5,TRBJ1-6,CASSSPTRGAPKALHF,TGTGCCAGCAGTTCCCCGACAAGGGGCGCCCCTAAGGCCCTCCACTTT
-,-,TRBV7-2,TRBJ2-1,CASSLGQGLHEQFF,TGTGCCAGCAGCTTGGGGCAGGGTCTCCATGAGCAGTTCTTC
-,-,TRBV6-5,TRBJ1-1,CASRPGNLGTEAFF,TGTGCCAGCAGACCAGGGAATTTGGGCACTGAAGCTTTCTTT
TRBD2,-,TRBV6-4,TRBJ2-1,CASSGGGSYNEQFF,TGTGCCAGCAGTGGGGGGGGCTCCTACAATGAGCAGTTCTTC
TRBD1,few,TRBV24-1,TRBJ2-7,CATSDPGTGTYEQYF,TGTGCCACCAGTGACCCCGGGACAGGGACTTACGAGCAGTACTTC
TRBD1,-,TRBV3-1/TRBV3-2,TRBJ2-7,CASSHHGQGWEQYF,TGTGCCAGCAGCCATCACGGACAGGGTTGGGAGCAGTACTTC
-,-,TRBV7-9,TRBJ1-2,CASIGGAGHGYTF,TGTGCCAGCATAGGAGGGGCGGGCCATGGCTACACCTTC
TRBD2,-,TRBV13,TRBJ2-5,CASSARTSGGETQYF,TGTGCCAGCAGCGCGAGGACTAGCGGGGGGGAGACCCAGTACTTC
TRBD2,-,TRBV5-1,TRBJ2-1,CASSLEGSIAGREQFF,TGCGCCAGCAGCTTGGAAGGGAGTATAGCGGGACGTGAGCAGTTCTTC
-,-,TRBV7-9,TRBJ2-3,CASSFIRDTDTQYF,TGTGCCAGCAGCTTTATACGGGACACAGATACGCAGTATTTT
TRBD1,-,TRBV12-3/TRBV12-4,TRBJ1-2,CASSQTGIYGYTF,TGTGCCAGCAGCCAGACAGGGATCTATGGCTACACCTTC
-,-,TRBV5-1,TRBJ1-2,CASSLDTSSRGYGYTF,TGCGCCAGCAGCTTGGACACCTCGTCAAGGGGCTATGGCTACACCTTC
-,once,TRBV28,TRBJ1-1,CASSLYRTEAFF,TGTGCCAGCAGTCTATACAGAACTGAAGCTTTCTTT
-,-,TRBV30,TRBJ1-4,CAWSVSRKLFF,TGTGCCTGGAGTGTATCGAGGAAACTGTTTTTT
TRBD2,-,TRBV5-1,TRBJ2-1,CASSFWTSGDNEQFF,TGCGCCAGCAGCTTTTGGACTAGCGGCGACAATGAGCAGTTCTTC
TRBD2,-,TRBV28,TRBJ2-2,CASSPPPLNRGGNTGELFF,TGTGCCAGCAGTCCCCCGCCCCTTAATCGGGGGGGCAACACCGGGGAGCTGTTTTTT
-,-,TRBV2,TRBJ1-1,CASSELGSQVNTEAFF,TGTGCCAGCAGTGAACTTGGGAGCCAAGTGAACACTGAAGCTTTCTTT